Below are 11 T cell receptor beta chains sequenced from a single sample in a study of T cell responses to AZD1222 COVID-19 vaccine. Profiling relied on immunoSEQ multiplex PCR, and the TCRdb table lists in-frame clones only, not all of them. The sample records approximately 84,000 clones, 80% to 90% being singletons. Specimen: peripheral blood, collected 28 days after the second AZD1222 dose. All receptors come from an adult who received the AZD1222 COVID-19 vaccine.

The chain recombines TRBV7-2 with TRBJ2-7; D gene ambiguous. CDR3 length: 16 residues. Germline V CDR1 and CDR2: SGHTA, FQGNSA. V was shortened by 1 base and J by 4 bases, with 17 bases between the two germline ends. CDR3 nucleotides: TGTGCCAGCAGCTTAGGAGTCCAGGCTTACTCATACGAGCAGTACTTC. Protein sequence: CASSLGVQAYSYEQYF.

V is TRBV6-2 or TRBV6-3 and J is TRBJ2-2; D is unclear. The CDR3 totals 15 residues. V was cut by 2 bases and J by 4 bases, with 11 bases left in between. Germline lookup yields CDR1 MNHEY and CDR2 SVGEGT. CDR3 residues: CASSYMERSTGELFF. The CDR3, as DNA: TGTGCCAGCAGTTACATGGAGAGGAGCACCGGGGAGCTGTTTTTT.

This chain connects TRBV14 to TRBJ2-7, with D hard to call. Germline values: CDR1 SGHDN, CDR2 FVKESK. This CDR3 region has 11 residues. Trimming pared 4 bases from V and 7 bases from J, leaving 8 bases between. The CDR3 nucleotides read TGTGCCAGCAGCCTCCTGAGGGAGCAGTACTTC. This translates into CASSLLREQYF. Looking up the rest from reference TRBV14 and TRBJ2-7 gives the full variable domain: EAGVTQFPSHSVIEKGQTVTLRCDPISGHDNLYWYRRVMGKEIKFLLHFVKESKQDESGMPNNRFLAERTGGTYSTLKVQPAELEDSGVYFCASSLLREQYFGPGTRLTVT.

The chain combines TRBV6-1 with TRBJ2-7; D tentatively fits TRBD1 or TRBD2 (5 bases each). The CDR3 loop spans 13 amino acids. CDR1 and CDR2 (germline): MNHNS, SASEGT. The V and J ends lost 1 base and 4 bases respectively, with 8 bases between them. CDR3 coding DNA: TGTGCCAGCAGTGAAGGGGACCAATACGAGCAGTACTTC. This codes for CASSEGDQYEQYF.

The table lists this clone with a few counts. This sequence joins TRBV7-2 and TRBJ2-5; 8 nucleotides align to TRBD2. The length of the CDR3 is 15 residues. Germline V gene sequence: CDR1 SGHTA, CDR2 FQGNSA. The ends lost 0 bases at V and 4 bases at J; junction bases unmatched: 4. The CDR3 DNA reads TGTGCCAGCAGCTTAGCGCGGGGGGACGGAGAGACCCAGTACTTC. This translates into CASSLARGDGETQYF.

CDR3: CASSFSGGELFF. As DNA, the CDR3 is TGCGCCAGCAGCTTTAGCGGGGGGGAGCTGTTTTTT. This chain uses TRBV5-1 with TRBJ2-2; TRBD2 matches 7 bases. The V and J ends lost 2 bases and 8 bases, in that order; junction bases with no gene match: 0. In germline, CDR1 is SGHRS, CDR2 YFSETQ. The CDR3 loop spans 12 amino acids. Full variable domain (rest looked up from reference TRBV5-1 and TRBJ2-2): KAGVTQTPRYLIKTRGQQVTLSCSPISGHRSVSWYQQTPGQGLQFLFEYFSETQRNKGNFPGRFSGRQFSNSRSEMNVSTLELGDSALYLCASSFSGGELFFGEGSRLTVL.

The gene calls are TRBV9 and TRBJ1-6; D unresolved. Germline CDR1 and CDR2: SGDLS and YYNGEE. With 2 bases removed from V and 7 bases from J, the gap between germline ends came to 10 bases. The CDR3 runs 14 residues. The CDR3: CASSVDRPNSPLHF. CDR3 DNA sequence: TGTGCCAGCAGCGTCGACCGACCCAATTCACCCCTCCACTTT.

This clone turned up a few times. The chain employs TRBV7-9 and TRBJ2-2, with unresolved D. The CDR3 is 15 amino acids. V dropped 5 bases and J dropped 0 bases, with 10 bases sitting between them. Germline V gene sequence: CDR1 SEHNR, CDR2 FQNEAQ (reference sequence). The CDR3 DNA reads TGTGCCAGCAGCAAAGGCCAGACGAACACCGGGGAGCTGTTTTTT. Translation gives CASSKGQTNTGELFF. The whole variable domain, remainder taken from reference TRBV7-9 and TRBJ2-2, is DTGVSQNPRHKITKRGQNVTFRCDPISEHNRLYWYRQTLGQGPEFLTYFQNEAQLEKSRLLSDRFSAERPKGSFSTLEIQRTEQGDSAMYLCASSKGQTNTGELFFGEGSRLTVL.

The rearrangement uses TRBV15 and TRBJ1-4; D is uncertain. Trimming left V 1 base short and J 6 bases short, with 3 bases between. Germline loops: CDR1 LNHNV, CDR2 YYDKDF (reference sequence). The CDR3 is 12 residues long. For the CDR3, the DNA is TGTGCCACCAGCAGAGCAGATGAAAAACTGTTTTTT. Residues: CATSRADEKLFF.

The chain joins TRBV28 to TRBJ2-2; D unresolved. CDR1 and CDR2 from the germline V gene are MDHEN and SYDVKM. The CDR3 extends over 13 amino acids. V dropped 3 bases and J dropped 2 bases, with 4 bases sitting between them. The CDR3, as DNA: TGTGCCAGCAGTTTTCCCAACACCGGGGAGCTGTTTTTT. This sequence encodes CASSFPNTGELFF.

V gene TRBV24-1 combines with J gene TRBJ2-1, with no clear D. Trimming pared 7 bases from V and 8 bases from J, leaving 11 bases between. The CDR3 extends over 12 amino acids. From germline, CDR1 is KGHDR and CDR2 SFDVKD. CDR3 nucleotides: TGTGCCACCAGCCAATCAAACGATGAGCAGTTCTTC. Translating gives CATSQSNDEQFF.